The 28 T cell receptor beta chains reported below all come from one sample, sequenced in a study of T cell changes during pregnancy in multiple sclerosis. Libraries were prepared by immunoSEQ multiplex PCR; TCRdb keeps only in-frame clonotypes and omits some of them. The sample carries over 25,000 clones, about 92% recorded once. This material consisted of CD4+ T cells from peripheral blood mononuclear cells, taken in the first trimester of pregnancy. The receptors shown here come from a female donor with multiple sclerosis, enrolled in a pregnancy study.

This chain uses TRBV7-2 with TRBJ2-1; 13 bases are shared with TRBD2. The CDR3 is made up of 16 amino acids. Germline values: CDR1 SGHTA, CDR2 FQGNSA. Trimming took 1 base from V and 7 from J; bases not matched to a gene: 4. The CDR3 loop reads CASSLVGTSGENEQFF. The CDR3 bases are TGTGCCAGCAGCTTAGTGGGGACTAGCGGGGAGAATGAGCAGTTCTTC. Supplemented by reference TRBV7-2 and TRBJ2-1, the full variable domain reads GAGVSQSPSNKVTEKGKDVELRCDPISGHTALYWYRQSLGQGLEFLIYFQGNSAPDKSGLPSDRFSAERTGGSVSTLTIQRTQQEDSAVYLCASSLVGTSGENEQFFGPGTRLTVL.

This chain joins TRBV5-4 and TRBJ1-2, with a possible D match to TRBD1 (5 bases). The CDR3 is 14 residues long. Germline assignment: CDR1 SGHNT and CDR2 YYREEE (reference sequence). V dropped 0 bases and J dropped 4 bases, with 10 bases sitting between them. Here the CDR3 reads CASSLGTGFYGYTF. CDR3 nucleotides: TGTGCCAGCAGCTTGGGTACAGGTTTCTATGGCTACACCTTC. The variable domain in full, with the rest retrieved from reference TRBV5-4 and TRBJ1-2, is ETGVTQSPTHLIKTRGQQVTLRCSSQSGHNTVSWYQQALGQGPQFIFQYYREEENGRGNFPPRFSGLQFPNYSSELNVNALELDDSALYLCASSLGTGFYGYTFGSGTRLTVV.

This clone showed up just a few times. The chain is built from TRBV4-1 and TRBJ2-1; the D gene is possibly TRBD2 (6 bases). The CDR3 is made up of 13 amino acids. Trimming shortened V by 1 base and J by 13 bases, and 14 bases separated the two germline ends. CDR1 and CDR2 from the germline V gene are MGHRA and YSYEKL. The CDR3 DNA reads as TGCGCCAGCAGCCAAGGTTGGGGCGGGGCCCAGTTCTTC. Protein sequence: CASSQGWGGAQFF.

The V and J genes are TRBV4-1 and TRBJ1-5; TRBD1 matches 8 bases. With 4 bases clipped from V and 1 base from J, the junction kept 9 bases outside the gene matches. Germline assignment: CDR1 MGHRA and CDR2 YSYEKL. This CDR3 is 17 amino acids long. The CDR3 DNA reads TGCGCCAGCAGCCGCTCACCGACAGGGGTGAGCAATCAGCCCCAGCATTTT. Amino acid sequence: CASSRSPTGVSNQPQHF.

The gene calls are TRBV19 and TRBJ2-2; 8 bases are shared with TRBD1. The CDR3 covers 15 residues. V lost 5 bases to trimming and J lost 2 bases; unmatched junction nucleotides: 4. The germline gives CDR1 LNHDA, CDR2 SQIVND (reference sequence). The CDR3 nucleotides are TGTGCCAGTAGTGTGACAGGGGACAACACCGGGGAGCTGTTTTTT. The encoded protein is CASSVTGDNTGELFF.

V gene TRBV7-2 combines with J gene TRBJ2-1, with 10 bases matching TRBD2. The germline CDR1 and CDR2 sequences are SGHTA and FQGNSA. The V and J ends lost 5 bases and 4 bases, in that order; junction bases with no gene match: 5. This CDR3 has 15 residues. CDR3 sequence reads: CASSPGLAAYNEQFF. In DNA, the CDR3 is TGTGCCAGCAGCCCCGGACTAGCGGCTTACAATGAGCAGTTCTTC. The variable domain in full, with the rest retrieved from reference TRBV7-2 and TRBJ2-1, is GAGVSQSPSNKVTEKGKDVELRCDPISGHTALYWYRQSLGQGLEFLIYFQGNSAPDKSGLPSDRFSAERTGGSVSTLTIQRTQQEDSAVYLCASSPGLAAYNEQFFGPGTRLTVL.

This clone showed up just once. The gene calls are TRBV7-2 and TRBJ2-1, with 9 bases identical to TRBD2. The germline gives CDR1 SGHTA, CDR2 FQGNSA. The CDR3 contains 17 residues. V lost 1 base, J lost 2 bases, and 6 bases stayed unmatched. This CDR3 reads CASSLVYSGGTYNEQFF. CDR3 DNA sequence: TGTGCCAGCAGCTTAGTCTATAGCGGGGGCACCTACAATGAGCAGTTCTTC.

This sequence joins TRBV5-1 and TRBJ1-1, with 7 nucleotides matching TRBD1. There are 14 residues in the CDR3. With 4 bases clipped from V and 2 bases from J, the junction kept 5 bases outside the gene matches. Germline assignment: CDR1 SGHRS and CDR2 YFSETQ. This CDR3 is CASSLDRLNTEAFF. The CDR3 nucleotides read TGCGCCAGCAGCCTGGACAGGCTCAACACTGAAGCTTTCTTT.

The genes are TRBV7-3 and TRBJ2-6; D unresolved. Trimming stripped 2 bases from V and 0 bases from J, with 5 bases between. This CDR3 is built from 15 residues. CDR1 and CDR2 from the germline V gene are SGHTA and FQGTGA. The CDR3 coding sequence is TGTGCCAGCAGCTTACAGGCCTCTGGGGCCAACGTCCTGACTTTC. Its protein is CASSLQASGANVLTF. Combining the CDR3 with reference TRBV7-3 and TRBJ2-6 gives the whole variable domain GAGVSQTPSNKVTEKGKYVELRCDPISGHTALYWYRQSLGQGPEFLIYFQGTGAADDSGLPNDRFFAVRPEGSVSTLKIQRTERGDSAVYLCASSLQASGANVLTFGAGSRLTVL.

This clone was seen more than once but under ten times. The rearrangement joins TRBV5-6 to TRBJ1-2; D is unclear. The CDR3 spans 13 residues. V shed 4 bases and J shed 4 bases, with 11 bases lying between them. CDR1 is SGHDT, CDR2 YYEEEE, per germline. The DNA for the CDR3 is TGTGCCAGCAGCCGCTTGCGGAGCTATGGCTACACCTTC. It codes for CASSRLRSYGYTF.

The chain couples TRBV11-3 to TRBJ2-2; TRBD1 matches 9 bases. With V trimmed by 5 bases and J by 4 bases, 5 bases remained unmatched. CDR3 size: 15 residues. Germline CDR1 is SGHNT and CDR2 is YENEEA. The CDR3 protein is CASSQNRGRTGELFF. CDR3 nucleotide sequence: TGTGCCAGCAGCCAGAACAGGGGGCGCACCGGGGAGCTGTTTTTT.

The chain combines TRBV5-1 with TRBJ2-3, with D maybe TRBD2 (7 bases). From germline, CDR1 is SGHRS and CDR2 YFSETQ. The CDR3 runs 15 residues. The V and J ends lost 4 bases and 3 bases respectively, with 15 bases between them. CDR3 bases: TGCGCCAGCAGCCGAAGGGGGGGGGAGACAGATACGCAGTATTTT. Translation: CASSRRGGETDTQYF.

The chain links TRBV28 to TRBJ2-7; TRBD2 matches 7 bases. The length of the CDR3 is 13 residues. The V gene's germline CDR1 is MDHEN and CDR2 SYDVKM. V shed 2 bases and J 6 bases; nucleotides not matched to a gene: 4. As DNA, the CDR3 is TGTGCCAGCAGTTTAGTCGGGGGGAGCGAGCAGTACTTC. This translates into CASSLVGGSEQYF.

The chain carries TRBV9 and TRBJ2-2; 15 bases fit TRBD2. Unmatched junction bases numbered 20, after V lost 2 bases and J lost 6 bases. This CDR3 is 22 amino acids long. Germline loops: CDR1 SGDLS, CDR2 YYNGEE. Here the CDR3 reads CASSVRTEIWTSGGAASGELFF. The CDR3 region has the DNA TGTGCCAGCAGCGTCCGGACGGAAATATGGACTAGCGGGGGGGCCGCGTCCGGGGAGCTGTTTTTT.

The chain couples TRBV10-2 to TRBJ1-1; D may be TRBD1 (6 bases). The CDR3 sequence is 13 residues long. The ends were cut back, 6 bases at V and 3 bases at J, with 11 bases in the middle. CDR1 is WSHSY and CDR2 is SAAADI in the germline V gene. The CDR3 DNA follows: TGCGCCAGCAGGGACAGCGGGGACACTGAAGCTTTCTTT. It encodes CASRDSGDTEAFF.

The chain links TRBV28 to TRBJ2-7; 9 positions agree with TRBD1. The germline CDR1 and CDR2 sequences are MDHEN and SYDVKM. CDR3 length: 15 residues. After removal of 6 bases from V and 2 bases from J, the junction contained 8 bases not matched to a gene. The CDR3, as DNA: TGTGCCAGCAGCTCGGCCGGGACAGGGACCTACGAGCAGTACTTC. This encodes CASSSAGTGTYEQYF. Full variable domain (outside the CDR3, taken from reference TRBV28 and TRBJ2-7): DVKVTQSSRYLVKRTGEKVFLECVQDMDHENMFWYRQDPGLGLRLIYFSYDVKMKEKGDIPEGYSVSREKKERFSLILESASTNQTSMYLCASSSAGTGTYEQYFGPGTRLTVT.

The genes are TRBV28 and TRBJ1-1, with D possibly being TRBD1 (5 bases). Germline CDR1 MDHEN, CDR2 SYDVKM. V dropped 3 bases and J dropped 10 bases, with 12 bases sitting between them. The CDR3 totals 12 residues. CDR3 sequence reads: CASSFQGRSAFF. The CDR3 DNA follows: TGTGCCAGCAGTTTCCAGGGAAGGTCAGCTTTCTTT. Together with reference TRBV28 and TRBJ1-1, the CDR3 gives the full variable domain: DVKVTQSSRYLVKRTGEKVFLECVQDMDHENMFWYRQDPGLGLRLIYFSYDVKMKEKGDIPEGYSVSREKKERFSLILESASTNQTSMYLCASSFQGRSAFFGQGTRLTVV.

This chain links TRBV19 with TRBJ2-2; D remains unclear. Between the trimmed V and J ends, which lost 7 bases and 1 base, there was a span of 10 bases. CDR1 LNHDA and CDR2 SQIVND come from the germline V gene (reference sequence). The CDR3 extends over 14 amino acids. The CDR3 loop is CASISTQNTGELFF. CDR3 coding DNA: TGTGCCAGTATCTCGACACAGAACACCGGGGAGCTGTTTTTT.

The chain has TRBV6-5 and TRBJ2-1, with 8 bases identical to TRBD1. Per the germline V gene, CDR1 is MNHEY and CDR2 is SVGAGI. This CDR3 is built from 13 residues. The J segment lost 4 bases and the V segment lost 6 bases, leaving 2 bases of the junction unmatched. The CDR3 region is CASSRQGYNEQFF. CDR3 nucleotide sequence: TGTGCCAGCAGCCGACAGGGGTACAATGAGCAGTTCTTC.

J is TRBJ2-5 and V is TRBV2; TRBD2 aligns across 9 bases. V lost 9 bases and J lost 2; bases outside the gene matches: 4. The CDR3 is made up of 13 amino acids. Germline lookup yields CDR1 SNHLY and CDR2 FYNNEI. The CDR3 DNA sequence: TGTGCCAGAGCGGGGGGCCGACAAGAGACCCAGTACTTC. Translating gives CARAGGRQETQYF.

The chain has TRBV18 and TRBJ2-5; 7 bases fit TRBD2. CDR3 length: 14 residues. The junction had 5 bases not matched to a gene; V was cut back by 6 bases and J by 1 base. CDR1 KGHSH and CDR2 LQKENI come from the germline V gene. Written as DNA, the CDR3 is TGTGCCAGCTCCCCCGGACTAGTCCAAGAGACCCAGTACTTC. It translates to CASSPGLVQETQYF.

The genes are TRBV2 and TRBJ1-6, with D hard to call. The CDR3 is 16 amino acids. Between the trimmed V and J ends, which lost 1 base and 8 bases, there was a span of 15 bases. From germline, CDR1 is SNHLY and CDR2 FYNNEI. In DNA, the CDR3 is TGTGCCAGCAGTGAAGGGCTCCGGGTCACCGATTCACCCCTCCACTTT. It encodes CASSEGLRVTDSPLHF.

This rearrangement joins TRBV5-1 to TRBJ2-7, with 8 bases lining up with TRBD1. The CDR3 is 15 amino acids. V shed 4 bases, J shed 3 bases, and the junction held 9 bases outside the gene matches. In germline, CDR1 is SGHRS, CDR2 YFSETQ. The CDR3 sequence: CASSPVGTGNYEQYF. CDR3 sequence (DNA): TGCGCCAGCAGCCCCGTGGGGACAGGTAACTACGAGCAGTACTTC.

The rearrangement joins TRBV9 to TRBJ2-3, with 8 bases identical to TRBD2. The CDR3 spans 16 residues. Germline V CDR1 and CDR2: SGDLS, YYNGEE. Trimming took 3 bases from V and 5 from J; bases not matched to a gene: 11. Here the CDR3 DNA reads TGTGCCAGCAGCGCCCAAGCTAGCGGGTGGGGAGATACGCAGTATTTT. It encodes CASSAQASGWGDTQYF.

For the CDR3, the DNA is TGCGCCAGCCATGAAAGGACAGGGGTTTATGGCTACACCTTC. Its translation is CASHERTGVYGYTF. The chain recombines TRBV5-1 with TRBJ1-2, with TRBD1 matching over 9 bases. Looked up from germline, CDR1 is SGHRS and CDR2 is YFSETQ. The CDR3 runs 14 residues. Losses at the gene ends were 7 bases for V and 5 bases for J; bases not matched to a gene: 9.

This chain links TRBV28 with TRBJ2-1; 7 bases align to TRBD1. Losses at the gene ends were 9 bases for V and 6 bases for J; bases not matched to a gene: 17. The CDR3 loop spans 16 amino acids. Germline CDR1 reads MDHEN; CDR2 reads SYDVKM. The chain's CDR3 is CASSSLDRVVLNEQFF. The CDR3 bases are TGTGCCAGTTCCTCCCTAGACAGGGTGGTGCTCAATGAGCAGTTCTTC.

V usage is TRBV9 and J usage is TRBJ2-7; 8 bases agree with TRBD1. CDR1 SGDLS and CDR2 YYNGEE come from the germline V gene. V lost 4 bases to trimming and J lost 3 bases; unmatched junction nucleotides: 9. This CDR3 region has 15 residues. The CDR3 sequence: CASSFGQGEIYEQYF. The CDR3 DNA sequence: TGTGCCAGCAGCTTCGGACAGGGAGAAATCTACGAGCAGTACTTC.

The CDR3 loop reads CASSQSRGSGANVLTF. CDR3 DNA: TGTGCCAGCAGTCAGTCCAGGGGCTCTGGGGCCAACGTCCTGACTTTC. The chain couples TRBV6-6 to TRBJ2-6; D may be TRBD1 (6 bases). Trimming cost V 5 bases and J 0 bases, with 11 bases left between them. CDR1 is MNHNY, CDR2 SVGAGI, per germline (reference sequence). This CDR3 has 16 residues.